This is a list of T cell receptor beta chains from one sample in a study of blood T cells in healthy people across ages. Each CDR3 protein is one row after TCRdb ran MiXCR on the 5' RACE reads. Of roughly 680,000 distinct CDR3 sequences in the sample, roughly 20% were seen once. The material sequenced was blood. These receptors came from a man in his sixties or seventies in good health. Both conserved end residues are part of each CDR3. The D gene is left open where the match is weak. Clone size appears in some rows only: once, few, many, or a class for an expanded clone.

many,TRBV5-1,TRBJ2-5,-,TGCGCCAGCAGCTTGGAGGCAGCGGTAGGGACCCAGTACTTC,CASSLEAAVGTQYF
-,TRBV29-1,TRBJ2-3,TRBD2,TGCAGCGTAACGGGACTAGCGGGAGTAGGCACAGATACGCAGTATTTT,CSVTGLAGVGTDTQYF
many,TRBV7-3,TRBJ2-7,TRBD1,TGTGCCAGCAGCCTGCTAGGGGGGACAGGGTTTAACGAGCAGTACTTC,CASSLLGGTGFNEQYF
few,TRBV12-3/TRBV12-4,TRBJ2-2,-,TGTGCCACCTCCGGGACAACCACCGGGGAGCTGTTTTTT,CATSGTTTGELFF
many,TRBV10-3,TRBJ2-7,-,TGTGCCATCAGTGAAGGGGCAGGGGCCTACGAGCAGTACTTC,CAISEGAGAYEQYF
once,TRBV29-1,TRBJ2-7,-,TGCAGCGTCCGAAGGGCGAGCTCCTACGAGCAGTACTTC,CSVRRASSYEQYF
many,TRBV12-3/TRBV12-4,TRBJ2-5,-,TGTGCCAGCAGTTTGGGAGGGGGCAGCCAAGAGACCCAGTACTTC,CASSLGGGSQETQYF
few,TRBV29-1,TRBJ2-5,TRBD2,TGCAGCGTTGCGGGAGGAGGGCAAGAGACCCAGTACTTC,CSVAGGGQETQYF
few,TRBV7-9,TRBJ2-1,TRBD2,TGTGCCAGCTCCGCGAGTGTGGCTAGCGGGAAATGTGAGCAGTTCTTC,CASSASVASGKCEQFF
-,TRBV3-1,TRBJ2-5,-,TGTGCCAGCGGCCAATCCGGGCCGACGGAGACCCAGTACTTC,CASGQSGPTETQYF
-,TRBV12-3/TRBV12-4,TRBJ1-1,-,TGTGCCAGCAGTTTAGGGACAGAGAACACTGAAGCTCTCTTT,CASSLGTENTEALF
few,TRBV7-6,TRBJ2-1,TRBD1,TGTGCCAGCAGCTTAGGGACAGGGGGGATGGGTGAGCAGTTCTTC,CASSLGTGGMGEQFF
-,TRBV3-1,TRBJ1-2,-,TGTGCCAGCAGCCAGGATTTTACAGGGAACTATGGCTACACCTTC,CASSQDFTGNYGYTF
-,TRBV29-1,TRBJ2-1,-,TGCAGCGTTGGGGAGGCAGCCTACAATGAGCAGTTCTTC,CSVGEAAYNEQFF
few,TRBV6-5,TRBJ1-1,TRBD1,TGTGCCAGCAGTTTCCGCGACAGGGCTGCCTCCGAAGCTTTCTTT,CASSFRDRAASEAFF
many,TRBV24-1,TRBJ2-7,-,TGTGCCACCTGTTTGGGGGAGCAGTACTTC,CATCLGEQYF
many,TRBV27,TRBJ2-6,-,TGTGCCAGCAGTTTATCGAACGCAGGGGCTGGGGCCAACGTCCTGACTTTC,CASSLSNAGAGANVLTF
many,TRBV27,TRBJ2-7,-,TGTGCCAGCAGTTTGAAAGGAGGGTCCTACGAGCAGTACTTC,CASSLKGGSYEQYF
few,TRBV3-1,TRBJ1-1,-,TGTGCCAGCAGCCAGGCACGGGCGGTCGTCACTGAAGCTTTCTTT,CASSQARAVVTEAFF
-,TRBV5-5,TRBJ2-7,-,TGTGCCAGCGCAGCCGGTATTGTCGGCGAGCAGTACTTC,CASAAGIVGEQYF
few,TRBV20-1,TRBJ2-7,-,TGCAGTGCTGGAGAGGGTAATAGCGACCACGAGCAGTACTTC,CSAGEGNSDHEQYF
-,TRBV20-1,TRBJ2-5,TRBD1,TGCAGTGCCTACAGGGGCCCCCAAGAGACCCAGTACTTC,CSAYRGPQETQYF
few,TRBV6-5,TRBJ1-1,-,TGTGCCAGCAGACAGTTTTCGAGCACTGAAGCTTTCTTT,CASRQFSSTEAFF
-,TRBV7-6,TRBJ2-2,-,TGTGCCAGCAGCTTACTTATAACGAACACCGGGGAGCTGTTTTTT,CASSLLITNTGELFF
-,TRBV5-1,TRBJ2-1,-,TGCGCCAGCAGCCCCCTGGCCACCGATGAGCAGTTCTTC,CASSPLATDEQFF
-,TRBV6-5,TRBJ1-2,-,TGTGCCAGCAGCGAGGGTCCCTATGGCTACACCTTC,CASSEGPYGYTF
-,TRBV6-2/TRBV6-3,TRBJ2-1,TRBD2,TGTGCCAGCAGGATGACTAGCGGGAATGAGCAGTTCTTC,CASRMTSGNEQFF
-,TRBV2,TRBJ2-7,-,TGTGCCAGCAAAGGTCAAGGGTCCTACGAGCAGTACTTC,CASKGQGSYEQYF
-,TRBV5-1,TRBJ1-4,TRBD1,TGCGCCAGTTCGACAGGGAAGGTCAATGAAAAACTGTTTTTT,CASSTGKVNEKLFF
few,TRBV29-1,TRBJ1-2,-,TGCAGCGTTGAAGAAAGCTTCAGGGGAAACTATGGCTACACCTTC,CSVEESFRGNYGYTF